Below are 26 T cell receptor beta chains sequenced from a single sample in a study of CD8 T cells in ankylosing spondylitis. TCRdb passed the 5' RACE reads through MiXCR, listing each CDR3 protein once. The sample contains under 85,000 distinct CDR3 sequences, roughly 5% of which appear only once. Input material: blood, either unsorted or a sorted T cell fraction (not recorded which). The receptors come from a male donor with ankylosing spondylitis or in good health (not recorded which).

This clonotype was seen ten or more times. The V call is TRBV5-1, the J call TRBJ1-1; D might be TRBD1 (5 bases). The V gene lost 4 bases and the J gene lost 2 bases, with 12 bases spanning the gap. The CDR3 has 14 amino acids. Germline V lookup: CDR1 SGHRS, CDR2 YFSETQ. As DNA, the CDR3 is TGCGCCAGCAGCGGACACTCCGGCAACACTGAAGCTTTCTTT. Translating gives CASSGHSGNTEAFF.

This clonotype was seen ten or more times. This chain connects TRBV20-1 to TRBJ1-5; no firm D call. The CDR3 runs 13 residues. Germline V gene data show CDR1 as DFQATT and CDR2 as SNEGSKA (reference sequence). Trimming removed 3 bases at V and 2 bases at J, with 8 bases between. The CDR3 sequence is CSASPQRNQPQHF. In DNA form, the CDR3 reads TGCAGTGCTAGTCCACAGCGCAATCAGCCCCAGCATTTT.

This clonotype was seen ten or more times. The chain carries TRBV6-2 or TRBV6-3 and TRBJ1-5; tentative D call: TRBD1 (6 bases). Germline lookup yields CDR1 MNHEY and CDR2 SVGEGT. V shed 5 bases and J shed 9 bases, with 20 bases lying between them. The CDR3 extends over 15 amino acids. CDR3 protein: CASSRRGTGKGPQHF. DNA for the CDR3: TGTGCCAGCAGTCGTCGAGGTACAGGGAAAGGGCCCCAGCATTTT.

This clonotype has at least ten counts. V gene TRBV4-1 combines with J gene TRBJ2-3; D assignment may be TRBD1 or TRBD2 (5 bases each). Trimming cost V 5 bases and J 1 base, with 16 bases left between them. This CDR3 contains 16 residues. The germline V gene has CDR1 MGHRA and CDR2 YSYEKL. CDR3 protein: CASSGDGYYGTDTQYF. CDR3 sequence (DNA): TGCGCCAGCAGCGGGGACGGATACTACGGCACAGATACGCAGTATTTT.

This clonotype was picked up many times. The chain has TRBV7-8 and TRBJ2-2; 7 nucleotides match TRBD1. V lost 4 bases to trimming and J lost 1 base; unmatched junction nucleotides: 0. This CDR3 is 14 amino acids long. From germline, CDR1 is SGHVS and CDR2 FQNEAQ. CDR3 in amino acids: CASSWTGNTGELFF. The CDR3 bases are TGTGCCAGCAGCTGGACAGGGAACACCGGGGAGCTGTTTTTT.

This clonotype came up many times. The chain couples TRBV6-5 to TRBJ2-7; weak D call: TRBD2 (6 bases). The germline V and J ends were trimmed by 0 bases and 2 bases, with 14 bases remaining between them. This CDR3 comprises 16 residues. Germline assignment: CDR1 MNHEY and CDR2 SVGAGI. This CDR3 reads CASSYSSPGGTYEQYF. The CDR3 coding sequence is TGTGCCAGCAGTTACTCGTCCCCCGGGGGTACCTACGAGCAGTACTTC.

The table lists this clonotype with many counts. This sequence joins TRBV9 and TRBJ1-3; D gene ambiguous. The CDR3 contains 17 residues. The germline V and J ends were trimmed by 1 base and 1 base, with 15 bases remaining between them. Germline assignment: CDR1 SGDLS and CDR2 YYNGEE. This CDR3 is CASSVRPGSGSGNTIYF. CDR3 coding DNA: TGTGCCAGCAGCGTACGTCCGGGGAGCGGATCTGGAAACACCATATATTTT.

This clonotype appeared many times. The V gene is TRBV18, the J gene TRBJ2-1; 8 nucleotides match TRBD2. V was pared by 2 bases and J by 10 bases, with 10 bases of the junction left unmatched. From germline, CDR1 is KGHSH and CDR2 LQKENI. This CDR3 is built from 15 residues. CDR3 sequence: CASSPGVAGITEQFF. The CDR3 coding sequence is TGTGCCAGCTCACCAGGGGTAGCGGGAATAACAGAGCAGTTCTTC.

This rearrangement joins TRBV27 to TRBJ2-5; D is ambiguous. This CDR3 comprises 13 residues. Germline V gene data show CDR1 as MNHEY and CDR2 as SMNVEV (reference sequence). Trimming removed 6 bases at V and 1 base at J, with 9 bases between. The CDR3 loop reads CASRQLGQETQYF. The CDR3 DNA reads TGTGCCAGCAGGCAGCTAGGCCAAGAGACCCAGTACTTC.

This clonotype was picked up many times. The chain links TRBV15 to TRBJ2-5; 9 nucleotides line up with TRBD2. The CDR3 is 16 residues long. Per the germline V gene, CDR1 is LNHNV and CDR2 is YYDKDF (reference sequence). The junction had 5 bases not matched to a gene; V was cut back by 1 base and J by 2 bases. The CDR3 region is CATSRGGAGGQETQYF. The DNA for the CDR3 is TGTGCCACCAGCAGAGGGGGAGCGGGGGGACAAGAGACCCAGTACTTC. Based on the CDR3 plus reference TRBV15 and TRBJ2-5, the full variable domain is DAMVIQNPRYQVTQFGKPVTLSCSQTLNHNVMYWYQQKSSQAPKLLFHYYDKDFNNEADTPDNFQSRRPNTSFCFLDIRSPGLGDTAMYLCATSRGGAGGQETQYFGPGTRLLVL.

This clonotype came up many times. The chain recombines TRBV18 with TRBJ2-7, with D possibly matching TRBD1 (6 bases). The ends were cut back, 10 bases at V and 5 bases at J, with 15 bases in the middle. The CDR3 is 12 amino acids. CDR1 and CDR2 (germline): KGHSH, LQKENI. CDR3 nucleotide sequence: TGTGCCACCAAAAAACAGGGCGACGAGCAGTACTTC. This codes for CATKKQGDEQYF.

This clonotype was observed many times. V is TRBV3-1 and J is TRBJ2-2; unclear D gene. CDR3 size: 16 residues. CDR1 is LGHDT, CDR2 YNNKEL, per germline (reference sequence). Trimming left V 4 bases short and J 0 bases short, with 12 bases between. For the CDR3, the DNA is TGTGCCAGCAGCCTGGCTATCCTCGCGAACACCGGGGAGCTGTTTTTT. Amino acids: CASSLAILANTGELFF.

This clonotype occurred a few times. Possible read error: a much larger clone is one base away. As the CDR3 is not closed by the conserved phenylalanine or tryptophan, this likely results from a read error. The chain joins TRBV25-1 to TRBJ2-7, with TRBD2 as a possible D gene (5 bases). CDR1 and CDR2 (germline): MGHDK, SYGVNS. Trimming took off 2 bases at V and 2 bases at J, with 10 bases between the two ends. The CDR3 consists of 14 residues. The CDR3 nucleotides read TGTGCCAGCAGTGAAGACGGGAAACCCTACGAGCAGTACCTC. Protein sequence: CASSEDGKPYEQYL.

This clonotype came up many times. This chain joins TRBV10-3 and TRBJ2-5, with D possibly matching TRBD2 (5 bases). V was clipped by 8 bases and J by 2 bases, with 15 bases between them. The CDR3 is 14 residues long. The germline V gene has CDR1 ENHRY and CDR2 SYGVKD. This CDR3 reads CAIGEGYNQETQYF. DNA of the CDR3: TGTGCCATCGGAGAGGGATACAATCAAGAGACCCAGTACTTC.

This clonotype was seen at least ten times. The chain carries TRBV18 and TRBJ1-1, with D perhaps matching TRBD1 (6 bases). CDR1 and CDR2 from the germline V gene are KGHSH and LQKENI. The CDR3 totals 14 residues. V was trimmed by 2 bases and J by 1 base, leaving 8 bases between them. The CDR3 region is CASSPDRTNTEAFF. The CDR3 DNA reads TGTGCCAGCTCACCAGACAGGACGAACACTGAAGCTTTCTTT.

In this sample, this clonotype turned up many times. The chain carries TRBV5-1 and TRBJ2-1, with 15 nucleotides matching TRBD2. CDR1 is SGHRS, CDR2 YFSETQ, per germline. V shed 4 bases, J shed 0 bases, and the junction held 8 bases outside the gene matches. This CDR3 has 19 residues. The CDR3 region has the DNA TGCGCCAGCAGCGCTGGACTAGCGGGGGGGCCCGTCTCCTACAATGAGCAGTTCTTC. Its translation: CASSAGLAGGPVSYNEQFF.

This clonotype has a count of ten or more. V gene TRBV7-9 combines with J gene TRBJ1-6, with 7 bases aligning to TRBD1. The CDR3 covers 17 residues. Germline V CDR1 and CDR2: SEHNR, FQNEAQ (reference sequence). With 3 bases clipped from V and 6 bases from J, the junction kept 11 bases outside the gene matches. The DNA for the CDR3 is TGTGCCAGCAGCTTCTCTCTTATTGGGACAGTTAATTCACCCCTCCACTTT. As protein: CASSFSLIGTVNSPLHF.

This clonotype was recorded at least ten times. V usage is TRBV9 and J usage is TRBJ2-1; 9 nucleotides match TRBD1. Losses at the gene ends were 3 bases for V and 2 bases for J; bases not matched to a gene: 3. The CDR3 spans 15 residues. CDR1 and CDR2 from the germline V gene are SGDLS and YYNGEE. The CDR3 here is CASSGRDRAYNEQFF. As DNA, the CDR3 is TGTGCCAGCAGCGGCCGGGACAGGGCCTACAATGAGCAGTTCTTC. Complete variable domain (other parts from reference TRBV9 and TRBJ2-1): DSGVTQTPKHLITATGQRVTLRCSPRSGDLSVYWYQQSLDQGLQFLIQYYNGEERAKGNILERFSAQQFPDLHSELNLSSLELGDSALYFCASSGRDRAYNEQFFGPGTRLTVL.

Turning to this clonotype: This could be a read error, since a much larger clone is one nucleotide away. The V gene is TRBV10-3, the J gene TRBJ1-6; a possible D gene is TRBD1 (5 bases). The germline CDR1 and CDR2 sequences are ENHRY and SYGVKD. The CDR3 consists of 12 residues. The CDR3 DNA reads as TGTGTCACCGGGACGCCCGATTCACCCCTCCACTTT. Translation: CVTGTPDSPLHF.

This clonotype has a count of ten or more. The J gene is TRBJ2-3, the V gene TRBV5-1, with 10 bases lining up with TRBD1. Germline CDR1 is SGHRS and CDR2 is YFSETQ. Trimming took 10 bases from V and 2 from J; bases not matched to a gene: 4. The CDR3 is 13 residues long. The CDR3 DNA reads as TGCGCCGCTAGACAGGGGGCCACAGATACGCAGTATTTT. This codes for CAARQGATDTQYF.

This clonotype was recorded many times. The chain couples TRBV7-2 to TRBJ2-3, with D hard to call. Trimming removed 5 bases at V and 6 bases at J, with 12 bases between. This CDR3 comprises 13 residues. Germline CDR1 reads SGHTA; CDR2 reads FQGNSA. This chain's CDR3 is CASSLLAPDTQYF. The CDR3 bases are TGTGCCAGCAGCCTTTTGGCTCCGGATACGCAGTATTTT.

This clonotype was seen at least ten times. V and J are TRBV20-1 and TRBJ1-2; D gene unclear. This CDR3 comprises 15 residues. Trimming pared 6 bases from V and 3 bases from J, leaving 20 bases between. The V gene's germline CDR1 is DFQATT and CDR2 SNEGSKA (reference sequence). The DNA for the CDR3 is TGCAGTGCCCGGGTATTGATGGGAGCGGACTATGGCTACACCTTC. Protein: CSARVLMGADYGYTF.

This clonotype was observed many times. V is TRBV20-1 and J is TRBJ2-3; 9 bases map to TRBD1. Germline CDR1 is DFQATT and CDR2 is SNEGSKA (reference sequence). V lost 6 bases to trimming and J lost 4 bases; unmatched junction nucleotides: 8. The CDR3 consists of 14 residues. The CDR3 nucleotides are TGCAGTGCCCGGGGACAGGGCAATTCAGATACGCAGTATTTT. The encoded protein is CSARGQGNSDTQYF.

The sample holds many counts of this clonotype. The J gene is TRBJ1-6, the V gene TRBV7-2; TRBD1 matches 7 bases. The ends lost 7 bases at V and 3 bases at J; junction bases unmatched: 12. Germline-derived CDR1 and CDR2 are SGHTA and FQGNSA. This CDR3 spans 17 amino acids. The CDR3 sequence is CASTQIQGPLYNSPLHF. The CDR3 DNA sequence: TGTGCCAGCACCCAGATACAGGGGCCCCTCTATAATTCACCCCTCCACTTT.

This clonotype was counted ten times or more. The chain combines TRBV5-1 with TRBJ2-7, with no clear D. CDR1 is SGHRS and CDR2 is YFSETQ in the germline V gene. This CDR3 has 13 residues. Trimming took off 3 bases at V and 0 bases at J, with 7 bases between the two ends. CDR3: CASSSTSSYEQYF. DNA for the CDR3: TGCGCCAGCAGCTCTACCTCCTCCTACGAGCAGTACTTC.

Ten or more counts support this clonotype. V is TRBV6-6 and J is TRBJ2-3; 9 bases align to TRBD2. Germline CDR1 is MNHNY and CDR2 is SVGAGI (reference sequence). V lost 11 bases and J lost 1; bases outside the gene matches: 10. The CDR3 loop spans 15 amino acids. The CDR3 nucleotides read TGTGCCGGGGCTGAGGCTAGCGGGGGCACAGATACGCAGTATTTT. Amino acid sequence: CAGAEASGGTDTQYF.